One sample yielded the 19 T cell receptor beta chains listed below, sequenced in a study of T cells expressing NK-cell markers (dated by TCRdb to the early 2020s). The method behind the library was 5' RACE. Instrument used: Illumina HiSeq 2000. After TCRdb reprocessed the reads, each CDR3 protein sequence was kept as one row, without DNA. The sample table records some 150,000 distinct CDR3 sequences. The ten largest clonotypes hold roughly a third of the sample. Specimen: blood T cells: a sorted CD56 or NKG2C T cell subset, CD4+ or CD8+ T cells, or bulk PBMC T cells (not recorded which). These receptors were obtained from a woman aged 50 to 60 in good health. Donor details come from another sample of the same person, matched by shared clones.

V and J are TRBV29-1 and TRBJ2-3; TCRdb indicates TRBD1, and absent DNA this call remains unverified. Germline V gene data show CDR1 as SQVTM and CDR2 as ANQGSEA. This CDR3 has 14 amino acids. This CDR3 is CSVPDRALTDTQYF.

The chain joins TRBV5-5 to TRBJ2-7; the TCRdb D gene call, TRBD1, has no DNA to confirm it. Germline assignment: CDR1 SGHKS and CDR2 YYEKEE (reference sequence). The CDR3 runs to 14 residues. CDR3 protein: CASSPRGKTYEQYF.

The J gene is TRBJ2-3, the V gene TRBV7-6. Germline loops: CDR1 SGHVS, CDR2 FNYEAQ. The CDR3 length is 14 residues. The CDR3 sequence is CASSPTTGVYTQYF.

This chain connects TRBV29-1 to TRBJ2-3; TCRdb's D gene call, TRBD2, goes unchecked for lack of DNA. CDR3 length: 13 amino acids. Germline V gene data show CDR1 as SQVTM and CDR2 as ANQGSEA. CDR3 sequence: CSARQGGADTQYF.

The CDR3 is CASTPSPGFTGELFF. This sequence joins TRBV2 and TRBJ2-2; TCRdb's assignment of TRBD2 cannot be checked, as there is no DNA. The CDR3 runs to 15 residues. CDR1 and CDR2 (germline): SNHLY, FYNNEI. Variable domain in full (rest from reference TRBV2 and TRBJ2-2): EPEVTQTPSHQVTQMGQEVILRCVPISNHLYFYWYRQILGQKVEFLVSFYNNEISEKSEIFDDQFSVERPDGSNFTLKIRSTKLEDSAMYFCASTPSPGFTGELFFGEGSRLTVL.

Here the CDR3 reads CASSLGGDYGYTF. The chain uses TRBV12-3 or TRBV12-4 and TRBJ1-2. This CDR3 spans 13 amino acids.

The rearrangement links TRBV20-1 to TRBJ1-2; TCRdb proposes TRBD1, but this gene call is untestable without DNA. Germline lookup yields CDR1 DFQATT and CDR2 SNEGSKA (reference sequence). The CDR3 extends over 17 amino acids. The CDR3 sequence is CSAIPYRTGTSDYGYTF.

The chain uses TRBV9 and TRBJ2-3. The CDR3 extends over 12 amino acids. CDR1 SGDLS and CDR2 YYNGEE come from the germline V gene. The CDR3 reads CASSSVVDTQYF.

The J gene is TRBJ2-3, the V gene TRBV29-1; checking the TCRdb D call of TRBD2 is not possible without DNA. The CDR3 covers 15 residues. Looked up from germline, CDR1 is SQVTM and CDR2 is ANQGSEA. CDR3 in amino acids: CSVEGREGSPDTQYF.

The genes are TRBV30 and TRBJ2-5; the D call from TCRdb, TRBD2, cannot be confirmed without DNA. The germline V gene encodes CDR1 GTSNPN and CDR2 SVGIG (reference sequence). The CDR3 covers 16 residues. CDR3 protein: CAWSETSGGPWETQYF. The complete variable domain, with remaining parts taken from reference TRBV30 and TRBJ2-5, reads SQTIHQWPATLVQPVGSPLSLECTVEGTSNPNLYWYRQAAGRGLQLLFYSVGIGQISSEVPQNLSASRPQDRQFILSSKKLLLSDSGFYLCAWSETSGGPWETQYFGPGTRLLVL.

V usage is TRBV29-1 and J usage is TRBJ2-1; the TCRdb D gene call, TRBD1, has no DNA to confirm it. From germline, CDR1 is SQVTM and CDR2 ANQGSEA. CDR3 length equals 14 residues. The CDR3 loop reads CSVIRQGGLNEQFF.

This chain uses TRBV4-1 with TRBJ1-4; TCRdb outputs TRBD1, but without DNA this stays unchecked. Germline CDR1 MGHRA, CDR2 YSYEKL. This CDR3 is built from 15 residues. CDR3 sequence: CASSQEWDSREKLFF.

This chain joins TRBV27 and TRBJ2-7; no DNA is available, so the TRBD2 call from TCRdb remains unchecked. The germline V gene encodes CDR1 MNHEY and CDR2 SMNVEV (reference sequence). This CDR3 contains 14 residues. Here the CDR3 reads CASSLGPQLVEQYF.

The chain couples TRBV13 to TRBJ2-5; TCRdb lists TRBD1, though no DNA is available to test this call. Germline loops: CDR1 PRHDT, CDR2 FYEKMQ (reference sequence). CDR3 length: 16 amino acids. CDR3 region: CASSLGEWGLQETQYF.

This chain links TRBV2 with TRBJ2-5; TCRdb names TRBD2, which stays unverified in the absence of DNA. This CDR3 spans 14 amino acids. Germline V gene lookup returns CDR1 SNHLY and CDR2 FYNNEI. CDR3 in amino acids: CASISRGARETQYF.

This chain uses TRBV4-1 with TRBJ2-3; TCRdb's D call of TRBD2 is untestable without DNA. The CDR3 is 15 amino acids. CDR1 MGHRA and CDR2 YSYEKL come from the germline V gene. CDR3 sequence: CASSPREGRADTQYF.

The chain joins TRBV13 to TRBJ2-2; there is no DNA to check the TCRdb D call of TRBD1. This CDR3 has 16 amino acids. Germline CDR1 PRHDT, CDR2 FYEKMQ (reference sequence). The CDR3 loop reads CASSLADREFAGELFF.

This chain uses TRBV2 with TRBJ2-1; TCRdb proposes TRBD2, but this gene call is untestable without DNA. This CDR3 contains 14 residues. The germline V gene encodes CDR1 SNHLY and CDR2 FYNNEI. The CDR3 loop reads CASLVTGGPPEQFF.

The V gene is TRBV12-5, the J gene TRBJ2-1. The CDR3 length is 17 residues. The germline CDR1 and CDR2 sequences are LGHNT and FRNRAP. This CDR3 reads CASGLTSRPSSYNEQFF.